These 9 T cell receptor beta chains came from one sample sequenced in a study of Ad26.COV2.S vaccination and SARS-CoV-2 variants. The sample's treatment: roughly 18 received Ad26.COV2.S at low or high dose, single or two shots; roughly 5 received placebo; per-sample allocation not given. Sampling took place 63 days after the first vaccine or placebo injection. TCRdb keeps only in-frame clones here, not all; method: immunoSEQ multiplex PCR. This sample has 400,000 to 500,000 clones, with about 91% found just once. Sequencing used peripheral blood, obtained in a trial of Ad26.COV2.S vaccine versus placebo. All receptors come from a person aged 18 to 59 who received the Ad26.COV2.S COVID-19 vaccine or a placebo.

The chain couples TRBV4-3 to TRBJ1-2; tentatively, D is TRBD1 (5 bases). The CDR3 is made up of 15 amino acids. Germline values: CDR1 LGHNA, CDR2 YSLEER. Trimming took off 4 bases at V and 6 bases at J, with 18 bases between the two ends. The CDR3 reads CASSPTWGRAHGYTF. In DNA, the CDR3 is TGCGCCAGCAGCCCAACCTGGGGACGGGCCCATGGCTACACCTTC.

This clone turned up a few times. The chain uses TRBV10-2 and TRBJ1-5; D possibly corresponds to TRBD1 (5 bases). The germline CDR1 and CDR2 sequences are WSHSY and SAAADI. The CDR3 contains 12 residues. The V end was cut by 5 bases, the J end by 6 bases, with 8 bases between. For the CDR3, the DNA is TGCGCCAGCAGTATAAGGGGTCAGCCCCAGCATTTT. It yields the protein CASSIRGQPQHF.

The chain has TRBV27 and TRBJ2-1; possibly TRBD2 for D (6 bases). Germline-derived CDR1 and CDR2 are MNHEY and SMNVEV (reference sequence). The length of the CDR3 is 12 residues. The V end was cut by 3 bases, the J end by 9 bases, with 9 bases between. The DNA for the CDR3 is TGTGCCAGCAGTTTTCTCGGGGGTGAGCAGTTCTTC. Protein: CASSFLGGEQFF.

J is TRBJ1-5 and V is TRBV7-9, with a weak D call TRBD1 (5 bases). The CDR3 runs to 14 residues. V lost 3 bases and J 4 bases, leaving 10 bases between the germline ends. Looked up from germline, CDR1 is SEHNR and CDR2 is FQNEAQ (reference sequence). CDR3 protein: CASSLGGWNQPQHF. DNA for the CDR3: TGTGCCAGCAGCTTGGGGGGATGGAATCAGCCCCAGCATTTT.

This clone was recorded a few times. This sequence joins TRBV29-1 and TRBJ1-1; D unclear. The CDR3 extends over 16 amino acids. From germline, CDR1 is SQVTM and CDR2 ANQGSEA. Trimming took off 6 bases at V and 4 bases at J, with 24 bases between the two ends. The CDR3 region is CSVSIPAPGRFTEAFF. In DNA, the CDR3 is TGCAGCGTAAGTATCCCCGCCCCGGGCAGGTTCACTGAAGCTTTCTTT.

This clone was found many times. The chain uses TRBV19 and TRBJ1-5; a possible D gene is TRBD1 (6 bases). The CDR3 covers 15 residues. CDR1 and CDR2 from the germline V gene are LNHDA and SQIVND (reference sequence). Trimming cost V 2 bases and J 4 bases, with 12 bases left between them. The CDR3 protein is CASSIFGQQNQPQHF. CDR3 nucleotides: TGTGCCAGTAGTATATTTGGACAGCAAAATCAGCCCCAGCATTTT.

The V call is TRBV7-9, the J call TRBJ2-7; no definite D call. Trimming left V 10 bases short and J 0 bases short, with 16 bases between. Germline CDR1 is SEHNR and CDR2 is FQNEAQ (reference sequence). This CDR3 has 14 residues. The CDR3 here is CATGDDLHSYEQYV. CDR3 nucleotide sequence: TGTGCCACCGGAGATGACCTGCACTCCTACGAGCAGTACGTC.

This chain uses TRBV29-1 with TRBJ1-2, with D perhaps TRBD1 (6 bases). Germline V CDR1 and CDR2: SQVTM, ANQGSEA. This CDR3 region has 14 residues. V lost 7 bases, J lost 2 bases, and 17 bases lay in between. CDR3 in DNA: TGCAGCGCCTCTCAGGGGTCCAGCAACTATGGCTACACCTTC. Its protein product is CSASQGSSNYGYTF.

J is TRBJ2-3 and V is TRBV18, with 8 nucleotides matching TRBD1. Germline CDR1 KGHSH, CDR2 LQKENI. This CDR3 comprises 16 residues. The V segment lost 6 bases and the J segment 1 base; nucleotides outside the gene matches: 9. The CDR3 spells CASSPDPGQGTDTQYF. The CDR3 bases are TGTGCCAGCTCCCCTGATCCGGGACAGGGCACAGATACGCAGTATTTT.